This record looks at one T cell receptor (beta chain) sequence and its context. Its antigen is unidentified. The data originate from a study of graft-versus-host responses after intestinal transplantation. Study as a whole: Each recipient received a multivisceral, liver-intestinal, or isolated intestinal graft. General study points: Early post-transplant falls in HvG clones accompanied the peak levels of circulating GvH clones.

Sequencing was performed with immunoSEQ multiplex PCR; in TCRdb, only in-frame clones are kept and a portion is missing. The repertoire holds tens of thousands of clones, with roughly 94% as singletons. V gave up 2 bases and J gave up 3 bases, with 8 bases separating them. The CDR3 extends over 13 amino acids. From germline, CDR1 is MDHEN and CDR2 SYDVKM. The specimen was unstimulated CD4+ T cells sorted from spleen or lymph node cells, collected before transplant. This TCR was sampled from a human donor who was the organ donor for an intestinal transplant. J is TRBJ2-7 and V is TRBV28, with D unresolved. As DNA, the CDR3 is TGTGCCAGCAGTTTAGGCAGAAACTACGAGCAGTACTTC. Residues: CASSLGRNYEQYF.